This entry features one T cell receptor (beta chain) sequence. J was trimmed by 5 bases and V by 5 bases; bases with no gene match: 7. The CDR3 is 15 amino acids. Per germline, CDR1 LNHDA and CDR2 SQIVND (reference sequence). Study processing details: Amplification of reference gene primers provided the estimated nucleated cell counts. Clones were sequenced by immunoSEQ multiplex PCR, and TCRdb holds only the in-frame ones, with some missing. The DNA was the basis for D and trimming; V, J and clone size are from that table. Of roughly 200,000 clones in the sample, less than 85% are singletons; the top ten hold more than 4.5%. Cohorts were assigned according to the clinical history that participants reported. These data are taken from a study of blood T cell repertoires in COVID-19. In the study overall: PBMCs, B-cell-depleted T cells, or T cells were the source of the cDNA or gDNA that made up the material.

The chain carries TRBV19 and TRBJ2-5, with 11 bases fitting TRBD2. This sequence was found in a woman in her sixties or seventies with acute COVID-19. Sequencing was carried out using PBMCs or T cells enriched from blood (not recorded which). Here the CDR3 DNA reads TGTGCCAGTAGTCTGGTAGCGGGAGGGGAGGAGACCCAGTACTTC. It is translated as CASSLVAGGEETQYF.